These T cell receptor beta chains were read from a single sample in a study of CD8+CD57+ T cells in acquired aplastic anemia. TCRdb processed the reads anew with MiXCR; each CDR3 protein has one entry. The sample lists hundreds of thousands of distinct CDR3 sequences; roughly 50% were seen once. Sequencing used sorted CD4+, CD8+, or CD8+CD57+ T cells (not recorded which) from PBMCs. These receptor sequences come from a human donor with aplastic anemia. Both conserved end residues are part of each CDR3. The D gene is left open where the match is weak. Clone size, where shown, is once, few, many, or a class for clones that have expanded.

V: TRBV7-9; size: many; J: TRBJ2-7; D: TRBD2; DNA: TGTGCCAGCAGCATTTCGGGGGGGGGAAGCTACGAGCAGTACTTC; CDR3: CASSISGGGSYEQYF
V: TRBV5-1; size: -; J: TRBJ2-5; D: TRBD1; DNA: TGCGCCAGCAGCTTGGGGGTGACAGGGGGCATGGAGACCCAGTACTTC; CDR3: CASSLGVTGGMETQYF
V: TRBV7-2; size: many; J: TRBJ1-6; D: -; DNA: TGTGCCAGCAGCTTCCAAGCCTACTCAGCACCCCTCCACTTT; CDR3: CASSFQAYSAPLHF
V: TRBV5-1; size: many; J: TRBJ2-1; D: TRBD2; DNA: TGCGCCAGCAGCCCCGGGGGGGGCGCCTACAATGAGCAGTTCTTC; CDR3: CASSPGGGAYNEQFF
V: TRBV12-3/TRBV12-4; size: many; J: TRBJ2-7; D: -; DNA: TGTGCCAGCAGTTTGGCTTTGGGTGCCGCCCACGAGCAGTACTTC; CDR3: CASSLALGAAHEQYF
V: TRBV20-1; size: few; J: TRBJ2-3; D: -; DNA: TGCAGTGCTAGAGATAGGTCCAGGCTAAGCACAGATACGCAGTATTTT; CDR3: CSARDRSRLSTDTQYF
V: TRBV5-1; size: -; J: TRBJ1-2; D: -; DNA: TGTGCCGGCAGCCTGGGGTTAGGGGTTGGCTACACCTTC; CDR3: CAGSLGLGVGYTF
V: TRBV5-1; size: -; J: TRBJ2-1; D: -; DNA: TGCGCCAGCAGCTTTCAGGGGGGGGTATACAATGAGCAGTTCTTC; CDR3: CASSFQGGVYNEQFF
V: TRBV5-1; size: -; J: TRBJ2-2; D: -; DNA: TGTGCCAGCAGCCTTCCAAGGGGGGGGGAGCTGTTTTTT; CDR3: CASSLPRGGELFF
V: TRBV19; size: -; J: TRBJ2-7; D: TRBD1; DNA: TGTGCCAGTAGTCGACAGGGGCGGGAGCAGTACTTC; CDR3: CASSRQGREQYF
V: TRBV9; size: many; J: TRBJ1-1; D: -; DNA: TGTGCCAGCAGTCTGGGCGGGGTGAACACTGAAGCTTTCTTT; CDR3: CASSLGGVNTEAFF
V: TRBV20-1; size: many; J: TRBJ1-1; D: -; DNA: TGCAGTGCTAGAGAAGAAGGGGAGGCTGAAGCTTTCTTT; CDR3: CSAREEGEAEAFF
V: TRBV5-8; size: many; J: TRBJ1-3; D: -; DNA: TGTGCCAGCAGCTTCCAGGGACGAAACACCATATATTTT; CDR3: CASSFQGRNTIYF
V: TRBV20-1; size: -; J: TRBJ2-5; D: TRBD2; DNA: TGCAGTGCTAGTTGGGCTAGCGGTGGGACCCAGTACTTC; CDR3: CSASWASGGTQYF
V: TRBV2; size: few; J: TRBJ2-7; D: TRBD1; DNA: TGTGCCAGCAGTTCAGACAGGGTCGTCAACTTC; CDR3: CASSSDRVVNF
V: TRBV2; size: many; J: TRBJ1-2; D: -; DNA: TGTGCCAGCAGTGAATTAGGGGGGAACTATGGCTACACCTTC; CDR3: CASSELGGNYGYTF
V: TRBV7-2; size: -; J: TRBJ1-6; D: TRBD1; DNA: TGTGCCAGCAGCGCCGGGACAGGGGGCAGACGACCCCTCCACTTT; CDR3: CASSAGTGGRRPLHF
V: TRBV7-7; size: many; J: TRBJ2-7; D: -; DNA: TGTGCCAGCAGCTTAGGGGGCAACGGAGGCGAGCAGTACTTC; CDR3: CASSLGGNGGEQYF
V: TRBV6-2/TRBV6-3; size: many; J: TRBJ1-2; D: TRBD1; DNA: TGTGCCAGCAGTAACGGACAGGGTGGATATGGCTACACCTTC; CDR3: CASSNGQGGYGYTF
V: TRBV10-3; size: many; J: TRBJ2-1; D: -; DNA: TGTGCCATCAAGGGAATAGGGAATGAGCAGTTCTTC; CDR3: CAIKGIGNEQFF
V: TRBV25-1; size: -; J: TRBJ1-4; D: -; DNA: TGTGCCAGCAGTGAATTCTCGCGTGAAAAACTGTTTTTT; CDR3: CASSEFSREKLFF
V: TRBV25-1; size: many; J: TRBJ2-3; D: TRBD2; DNA: TGTGCCAGCAGTCTCAGCGGGGGCTTGGGGAGAGATACGCAGTATTTT; CDR3: CASSLSGGLGRDTQYF
V: TRBV5-8; size: many; J: TRBJ2-7; D: -; DNA: TGTGCCAGCACCGGCCCAGGGGCCCCAAGGTACTTC; CDR3: CASTGPGAPRYF
V: TRBV6-4; size: -; J: TRBJ2-1; D: TRBD2; DNA: TGTGCCAGCAGTAGAGAGGGGACTAGCAATGAGCAGTTCTTC; CDR3: CASSREGTSNEQFF
V: TRBV25-1; size: -; J: TRBJ1-6; D: TRBD1; DNA: TGTGCCAGCAGTGAATGGGACAGGGAGGATTCACCCCTCCACTTT; CDR3: CASSEWDREDSPLHF
V: TRBV7-9; size: many; J: TRBJ2-7; D: -; DNA: TGTGCCAGCAGCCCTGCCTTGGGCGAGCAGTACTTC; CDR3: CASSPALGEQYF
V: TRBV25-1; size: many; J: TRBJ1-2; D: -; DNA: TGTGCCAGCAGTGGCTCCATCCAGTCGGACTATGGCTACACCTTC; CDR3: CASSGSIQSDYGYTF
V: TRBV5-6; size: many; J: TRBJ1-1; D: -; DNA: TGTGCCAGCAGCCCGGAAGGAGGGGTCACTGAAGCTTTCTTT; CDR3: CASSPEGGVTEAFF
V: TRBV7-6; size: -; J: TRBJ1-2; D: -; DNA: TGTGCCAGCAGTGAAGCTATACAGGGCGACTATGGCTACACCTTC; CDR3: CASSEAIQGDYGYTF
V: TRBV5-4; size: few; J: TRBJ1-2; D: -; DNA: TGTGCCAGCAGCTTGGCCGCCGAAAACTATGGCCACACCTTC; CDR3: CASSLAAENYGHTF
V: TRBV20-1; size: -; J: TRBJ2-7; D: TRBD2; DNA: TGCAGTGCTAGAGAAGAGCGGGGGGGCGTCGAGCAGTACTTC; CDR3: CSAREERGGVEQYF
V: TRBV11-3; size: -; J: TRBJ1-2; D: -; DNA: TGTGCCAGCAGCTTAGGGGGGGTGGCTGGCTACACCTTC; CDR3: CASSLGGVAGYTF
V: TRBV29-1; size: -; J: TRBJ2-1; D: -; DNA: TGCAGCGTTGGCCCGTACAATGAGCAGTTCTTC; CDR3: CSVGPYNEQFF
V: TRBV7-8; size: -; J: TRBJ1-4; D: -; DNA: TGTGCCAGCAGCTTAGACGGCCATTCGAGTGAAAAACTGTTTTTT; CDR3: CASSLDGHSSEKLFF
V: TRBV12-3/TRBV12-4; size: many; J: TRBJ2-1; D: -; DNA: TGTGCCAGCAGTGGCCAGGGGAGGGGGGTCTACAATGAGCAGTTCTTC; CDR3: CASSGQGRGVYNEQFF
V: TRBV7-9; size: -; J: TRBJ1-5; D: -; DNA: TGTGCCAGCGGGTTCGACAGTACCCAGCCCCAGCATTTT; CDR3: CASGFDSTQPQHF
V: TRBV5-1; size: many; J: TRBJ1-2; D: -; DNA: TGCGCCAGCAGCTTGGTGCCCGGGCAGTATGGCTACACCTTC; CDR3: CASSLVPGQYGYTF
V: TRBV20-1; size: -; J: TRBJ2-5; D: -; DNA: TGCAGTGCTAGAGAGACCCAGTACTTC; CDR3: CSARETQYF
V: TRBV7-2; size: -; J: TRBJ2-7; D: TRBD1; DNA: TGTGCCAGCAGCGGCGGACAGGGGGGCGTCGAGCAGTACTTC; CDR3: CASSGGQGGVEQYF
V: TRBV5-7; size: -; J: TRBJ1-6; D: -; DNA: TGTGCCAGCAGCCTTGCTTCGGGACATTCAGATTCACCCCTCCACTTT; CDR3: CASSLASGHSDSPLHF
V: TRBV20-1; size: -; J: TRBJ2-3; D: -; DNA: TGCAGTGCTACCTGGGGGGCGGATACGCAGTATTTT; CDR3: CSATWGADTQYF
V: TRBV30; size: few; J: TRBJ1-1; D: -; DNA: TGTGCCTGGCGGGGCACTGAAGCTTTCTTT; CDR3: CAWRGTEAFF
V: TRBV7-9; size: -; J: TRBJ2-7; D: TRBD2; DNA: TGTGCCAGCAGCTTACCCACGGCGGGAGGGCCACCCGAGCAGTACTTC; CDR3: CASSLPTAGGPPEQYF
V: TRBV28; size: -; J: TRBJ2-1; D: -; DNA: TGTGCCAGCTTCACGGGACTTTACAATGAGCAGTTCTTC; CDR3: CASFTGLYNEQFF
V: TRBV29-1; size: -; J: TRBJ1-1; D: -; DNA: TGCAGCGTTGTAAGGGCACAACCTGAAGCTTTCTTT; CDR3: CSVVRAQPEAFF
V: TRBV19; size: -; J: TRBJ1-1; D: -; DNA: TGTGCCAGTAGTAGGGCTGGGATGAACACTGAAGCTTTCTTT; CDR3: CASSRAGMNTEAFF
V: TRBV5-1; size: -; J: TRBJ1-1; D: TRBD1; DNA: TGCGCCAGCAGCCAGTACGGGACAGCGGACACTGAAGCTTTCTTT; CDR3: CASSQYGTADTEAFF
V: TRBV7-2; size: -; J: TRBJ1-1; D: -; DNA: TGTGCCAGCAGCCCCCAGGGTGGGGAAGCTTTCTTT; CDR3: CASSPQGGEAFF
V: TRBV9; size: many; J: TRBJ1-2; D: -; DNA: TGTGCCAGCAGCGTAGGAGGGAACTATGGCTACACCTTC; CDR3: CASSVGGNYGYTF
V: TRBV25-1; size: -; J: TRBJ1-2; D: TRBD1; DNA: TGTGCCAGCAGTCCGACAGGGGGCTTGCGTGGCTACACCTTC; CDR3: CASSPTGGLRGYTF